The rows below give T cell receptor beta chains drawn from one sample of a study of T-cell memory formation after mild COVID-19. Each CDR3 protein gets one entry after TCRdb re-called the 5' RACE reads with MiXCR. The sample holds hundreds of thousands of distinct CDR3 sequences, 18% seen once. Input material: PBMCs or a T cell subset sorted from them (not recorded which). These receptors came from an adult woman who had mild COVID-19 (a few samples of this study predate the infection). Cell type and time point are not known. CDR3s include the opening cysteine and the closing phenylalanine or tryptophan. The D gene is left open where the match is weak. Rows give clone size only sometimes, using once, few, many, or a class for an expanded clone.

>TRBJ2-5|NA|TRBV5-1|NA
CASSLAAIQGETQYF
TGCGCCAGCAGCTTGGCCGCTATCCAGGGAGAGACCCAGTACTTC
>TRBJ1-1|NA|TRBV5-1|NA
CASSLASGGEKNTEAFF
TGCGCCAGCAGCTTGGCCTCGGGAGGGGAAAAGAACACTGAAGCTTTCTTT
>TRBJ2-2|NA|TRBV5-1|NA
CASSLEAGAGELFF
TGCGCCAGCAGCTTGGAGGCTGGGGCCGGGGAGCTGTTTTTT
>TRBJ2-1|TRBD2|TRBV7-9|few
CASSLLGLENGEQFF
TGTGCCAGCAGCCTCCTGGGACTAGAGAACGGTGAGCAGTTCTTC
>TRBJ2-7|NA|TRBV7-6|many
CASSPLGLRSSYEQYF
TGTGCCAGCAGCCCTCTAGGTCTTAGGAGCTCCTACGAGCAGTACTTC
>TRBJ2-1|TRBD2|TRBV30|NA
CAWAARGLAGGNEQFF
TGTGCCTGGGCCGCCCGCGGACTAGCGGGGGGCAATGAGCAGTTCTTC
>TRBJ2-1|NA|TRBV12-3/TRBV12-4|NA
CASSLVPPYNEQFF
TGTGCCAGCAGTTTAGTTCCCCCATACAATGAGCAGTTCTTC
>TRBJ2-7|TRBD2|TRBV2|NA
CASKKGTSATYEQYF
TGTGCCAGCAAAAAAGGGACTAGCGCTACCTACGAGCAGTACTTC
>TRBJ2-6|TRBD1|TRBV7-8|NA
CASRRTGVSSGANVLTF
TGTGCCAGCAGACGGACAGGGGTCAGCTCTGGGGCCAACGTCCTGACTTTC
>TRBJ2-7|NA|TRBV7-6|many
CASSLVGGAYEQYF
TGTGCCAGCAGCTTAGTGGGGGGGGCATACGAGCAGTACTTC
>TRBJ2-2|NA|TRBV5-4|few
CASSLILETTRGELFF
TGTGCCAGCAGCTTGATTCTGGAGACTACTCGGGGGGAGCTGTTTTTT
>TRBJ1-1|NA|TRBV5-1|few
CASSLGNRVTEAFF
TGCGCCAGCAGCTTGGGAAACAGGGTTACTGAAGCTTTCTTT
>TRBJ2-3|NA|TRBV7-9|NA
CASSSPGEENTDTQYF
TGTGCCAGCAGCTCACCAGGGGAGGAGAACACAGATACGCAGTATTTT
>TRBJ2-7|NA|TRBV5-1|NA
CASSSRVSRYEQYF
TGCGCCAGCAGCTCCAGGGTTTCCCGGTACGAGCAGTACTTC
>TRBJ2-7|NA|TRBV5-4|few
CATGLRVSSYEQYF
TGTGCCACGGGACTCCGCGTGAGCTCCTACGAGCAGTACTTC
>TRBJ2-3|NA|TRBV7-9|NA
CASSRGIDTDTQYF
TGTGCCAGCAGCCGGGGTATTGACACAGATACGCAGTATTTT
>TRBJ1-2|TRBD1|TRBV5-1|many
CASSLDGQGGYGYTF
TGCGCCAGCAGCTTGGACGGACAGGGTGGCTATGGCTACACCTTC
>TRBJ2-1|TRBD2|TRBV4-1|few
CASSQGTSGSLEQFF
TGCGCCAGCAGCCAAGGGACTAGCGGGAGCCTTGAGCAGTTCTTC
>TRBJ1-2|TRBD1|TRBV4-2|NA
CASSQEQGPNYGYTF
TGTGCCAGCAGCCAAGAACAGGGGCCCAACTATGGCTACACCTTC
>TRBJ2-2|NA|TRBV5-1|NA
CASSLGLAANTGELFF
TGCGCCAGCAGCTTGGGGCTAGCCGCGAACACCGGGGAGCTGTTTTTT
>TRBJ2-7|TRBD1|TRBV9|NA
CASSVDQGQGFYEQYF
TGTGCCAGCAGCGTAGACCAGGGACAGGGATTCTACGAGCAGTACTTC
>TRBJ2-7|TRBD1|TRBV10-3|NA
CAISESGQGPLLSRYEQYF
TGTGCCATCAGTGAGTCGGGACAGGGTCCACTCCTGAGTAGGTACGAGCAGTACTTC
>TRBJ1-1|TRBD1|TRBV5-6|few
CASSLGQGSLTEAFF
TGTGCCAGCAGCTTGGGACAGGGCTCGTTGACTGAAGCTTTCTTT
>TRBJ1-1|NA|TRBV7-8|few
CASSLWDSGNTEAFF
TGTGCCAGCAGCTTATGGGATTCGGGGAACACTGAAGCTTTCTTT
>TRBJ2-7|NA|TRBV4-3|NA
CASSQDRDYDYEQYF
TGCGCCAGCAGCCAAGATCGAGACTACGACTACGAGCAGTACTTC
>TRBJ2-2|TRBD2|TRBV6-5|NA
CASSWRGGGTGELFF
TGTGCCAGCAGTTGGCGGGGCGGGGGGACCGGGGAGCTGTTTTTT
>TRBJ2-2|TRBD1|TRBV12-3/TRBV12-4|NA
CASSRQGDTGELFF
TGTGCCAGCAGTCGACAGGGAGACACCGGGGAGCTGTTTTTT
>TRBJ2-1|TRBD2|TRBV7-8|few
CASSLTRAGGHQRNEQFF
TGTGCCAGCAGCTTAACCCGAGCGGGAGGCCACCAACGCAATGAGCAGTTCTTC
>TRBJ2-3|NA|TRBV7-2|many
CASSAGFTDTQYF
TGTGCCAGCAGCGCAGGGTTCACAGATACGCAGTATTTT
>TRBJ2-2|TRBD1|TRBV11-2|many
CASSGTGVTGELFF
TGTGCCAGTTCCGGGACAGGGGTTACCGGGGAGCTGTTTTTT
>TRBJ2-3|TRBD2|TRBV5-1|many
CASSLEIAGTQYF
TGCGCCAGCAGCTTGGAGATAGCGGGTACGCAGTATTTT
>TRBJ2-3|NA|TRBV11-2|few
CASSLPPESDTQYF
TGTGCCAGCAGCTTGCCCCCGGAGTCAGATACGCAGTATTTT
>TRBJ2-7|TRBD1|TRBV24-1|few
CATSESTGGGYEQYF
TGTGCCACCAGTGAGTCGACAGGGGGCGGCTACGAGCAGTACTTC
>TRBJ2-7|TRBD1|TRBV20-1|NA
CSATGGSGLSSYEQYF
TGCAGTGCAACAGGGGGATCGGGGCTGAGCTCCTACGAGCAGTACTTC
>TRBJ1-3|NA|TRBV9|NA
CASSVGSSSSGNTIYF
TGTGCCAGCAGCGTAGGATCCTCGAGCTCTGGAAACACCATATATTTT
>TRBJ2-2|TRBD1|TRBV6-1|few
CASSGRRTGGPQNTGELFF
TGTGCCAGCAGTGGTCGGAGGACAGGGGGCCCACAGAACACCGGGGAGCTGTTTTTT
>TRBJ2-7|NA|TRBV20-1|few
CSARATSSYEQYF
TGCAGTGCTAGAGCAACTAGCAGCTACGAGCAGTACTTC
>TRBJ1-1|TRBD1|TRBV5-1|NA
CASSLGDRGLLNTEAFF
TGCGCCAGCAGCTTGGGGGACAGGGGGTTGTTAAACACTGAAGCTTTCTTT
>TRBJ2-1|NA|TRBV5-6|many
CASSLRQGINEQFF
TGTGCCAGCAGCTTGCGGCAGGGGATAAATGAGCAGTTCTTC
>TRBJ2-3|TRBD2|TRBV7-3|NA
CASSLLAGGLQGTDTQYF
TGTGCCAGCAGCTTGTTGGCGGGAGGACTTCAGGGCACAGATACGCAGTATTTT
>TRBJ2-6|NA|TRBV6-5|many
CASSYSRGATGANVLTF
TGTGCCAGCAGTTACTCGAGAGGGGCGACGGGGGCCAACGTCCTGACTTTC
>TRBJ1-1|TRBD1|TRBV6-5|few
CASSYGTGISGEAFF
TGTGCCAGCAGTTACGGGACAGGGATTAGTGGTGAAGCTTTCTTT
>TRBJ2-1|TRBD1|TRBV4-1|few
CASSQTGVLAPSYNEQFF
TGCGCCAGCAGCCAAACAGGGGTCCTCGCCCCCTCCTACAATGAGCAGTTCTTC
>TRBJ2-4|NA|TRBV2|NA
CASSERVAKNIQYF
TGTGCCAGCAGTGAGAGGGTCGCCAAAAACATTCAGTACTTC
>TRBJ2-5|TRBD1|TRBV12-3/TRBV12-4|NA
CASSLRTGDETQYF
TGTGCCAGCAGTTTGCGGACAGGGGATGAGACCCAGTACTTC
>TRBJ2-1|NA|TRBV30|few
CAWSVQTSVEQFF
TGTGCCTGGAGTGTACAGACTTCCGTTGAGCAGTTCTTC
>TRBJ1-6|NA|TRBV6-5|many
CASSPDRNSPLHF
TGTGCCAGCAGCCCGGACCGGAATTCACCCCTCCACTTT
>TRBJ1-2|TRBD1|TRBV7-9|NA
CASSLEDRVSSYTF
TGTGCCAGCAGCTTAGAGGACAGGGTATCCAGCTACACCTTC
>TRBJ2-1|NA|TRBV9|few
CASSDQIGPTSYNEQFF
TGTGCCAGCAGCGACCAGATTGGGCCAACCTCCTACAATGAGCAGTTCTTC
>TRBJ2-5|NA|TRBV7-2|many
CASSMYQETQYF
TGTGCCAGCAGCATGTACCAAGAGACCCAGTACTTC
>TRBJ1-1|NA|TRBV3-1|NA
CASSQELVRATEAFF
TGTGCCAGCAGCCAAGAACTGGTCAGGGCCACTGAAGCTTTCTTT
>TRBJ1-1|NA|TRBV20-1|NA
CSAPVGLWNTEAFF
TGCAGTGCTCCGGTGGGCTTGTGGAACACTGAAGCTTTCTTT
>TRBJ2-3|NA|TRBV7-9|NA
CASSSTTGRSNTQYF
TGTGCCAGCAGCTCAACGACAGGGAGGTCAAATACGCAGTATTTT
>TRBJ2-7|NA|TRBV5-1|NA
CASSPGLRGGSYEQYF
TGCGCCAGCAGCCCCGGACTGAGAGGGGGGTCCTACGAGCAGTACTTC
>TRBJ2-1|TRBD2|TRBV9|few
CASSVMAGGGYNEQFF
TGTGCCAGCAGCGTAATGGCGGGAGGCGGCTACAATGAGCAGTTCTTC
>TRBJ2-1|TRBD2|TRBV7-2|NA
CASSRSGAVAYNEQFF
TGTGCCAGCAGCCGGAGCGGGGCGGTCGCCTACAATGAGCAGTTCTTC
>TRBJ2-7|TRBD2|TRBV12-3/TRBV12-4|NA
CASSFAAGGIDEQYF
TGTGCCAGCAGTTTTGCAGCGGGAGGTATCGACGAGCAGTACTTC
>TRBJ2-5|TRBD2|TRBV27|few
CASSLEGLAGGLRLETQYF
TGTGCCAGCAGCCTCGAGGGGCTAGCGGGAGGACTGCGATTAGAGACCCAGTACTTC
>TRBJ1-1|NA|TRBV12-3/TRBV12-4|few
CASSSPLKTDTEAFF
TGTGCCAGCAGTTCCCCTCTGAAGACCGACACTGAAGCTTTCTTT
>TRBJ2-3|NA|TRBV7-2|few
CASSGRRALTTDTQYF
TGTGCCAGCAGCGGGCGGAGGGCGCTCACCACAGATACGCAGTATTTT